This T cell receptor beta chain was identified in a study of blood T cell repertoires in COVID-19. Study as a whole: In each case, the material was cDNA or gDNA derived from T cells, B-cell-depleted T cells, or PBMCs.

Data came from immunoSEQ multiplex PCR; TCRdb stores just in-frame clones and leaves some out. The sample has a few hundred thousand clones; around 90% are singletons. Those who participated ranged in age from roughly 18 to 89 years and resided in around 22 US areas. Before being deemed recovered, Cohort 3 donors had two negative PCRs, clearance, or symptom resolution. Trimming removed 0 bases from V and 0 bases from J; junction bases left unmatched: 7. Germline loops: CDR1 LGHNA, CDR2 YSLEER. The CDR3 spans 19 residues. The gene calls are TRBV4-3 and TRBJ2-5; 13 bases line up with TRBD2. The sequencing sample was made of PBMCs or T cells enriched from blood (not recorded which). This TCR came from a woman aged 25 to 45 who had recovered from COVID-19. The DNA of the CDR3 is TGCGCCAGCAGCCAAGATGGAACTAGCGGGGGGGCCCACCAAGAGACCCAGTACTTC. Translated: CASSQDGTSGGAHQETQYF.